This T cell receptor beta chain was observed in a study of blood T cell repertoires in COVID-19. In the study overall: Samples of COVID-19 (acute and convalescent) were obtained from the United States, Italy and Spain.

Per the authors' pipeline: The assay estimated nucleated cells by amplifying reference gene primers. Method: immunoSEQ multiplex PCR; TCRdb's copy keeps in-frame clones and lacks some. For V, J and clone size, that table is used; D and trimming come from the DNA. The sample contains fewer than 50,000 clones, about 70% of which appear only once. CDR3 length: 16 amino acids. Germline V gene lookup returns CDR1 SNHLY and CDR2 FYNNEI. Trimming shortened V by 5 bases and J by 0 bases, and 11 bases separated the two germline ends. V gene TRBV2 combines with J gene TRBJ2-6; TRBD1 might be the D (6 bases). The clonotype comes from an elderly man with acute or convalescent COVID-19. The sample was peripheral blood. The CDR3 spells CASSKDSSSGANVLTF. The DNA of the CDR3 is TGTGCCAGCAGTAAGGACAGTAGCTCTGGGGCCAACGTCCTGACTTTC.